This TCR beta chain originates from a study of blood T cell repertoires in COVID-19 (dated by TCRdb to the early 2020s). For the wider study: Samples covering the acute and convalescent phases of COVID-19 were provided by collaborators in the United States, Italy and Spain. The samples were drawn from two sources: the first 160 participants of the ongoing ImmuneRACE study, and 950 to 1,500 subjects contributed by 6 global collaborators. Sample metadata almost always included a de-identified subject ID, COVID-19 status, age in years and sex. A freely available public database, intended as a resource for researchers studying the immune response to SARS-CoV-2, is where the repertoires were released. HLA class I and class II types, where available, came from metadata supplied by the sample provider rather than from assay-based typing. Deeply sampled blood TCRbeta repertoires from subjects exposed to, actively infected with, or recovered from COVID-19 were included in the dataset. The prospective study material was composed of cDNA or gDNA derived from T cells, B-cell-depleted T cells, or PBMCs.

The immunoSEQ Assay, a bias-controlled multiplex PCR, was used to amplify TCRbeta CDR3 regions from genomic DNA. Processing in the source paper ran as follows. The number of nucleated cells in each sample was estimated by amplification of reference gene primers within the assay. To quantify the absolute abundance of each unique TCRbeta CDR3 rearrangement, sequence reads were collapsed and filtered. Productive Simpson clonality was computed per sample as the square root of Simpson's diversity index over productive rearrangements. TCRdb took over this immuneACCESS table, retaining in-frame rearrangements with V and J assigned. Such tables are incomplete; in checked studies, under half of the missing clones stem from an unresolved V gene, and the remainder is unexplained. V and J calls and clone size are copied from that table; D and trimming were computed from the DNA. For this sample there are roughly 400,000 clones; 80% to 90% appear just once. Roughly a tenth of the sample goes to the ten largest clones.

Participants in the prospective study were enrolled through a virtual design, were aged about 18 to 90 years, and lived in 20 to 30 United States geographic areas. In the prospective study, cohorts were assigned on the basis of participant-reported clinical history obtained from a screening survey and a study questionnaire. For ImmuneRACE Cohort 3, a participant was defined as recovered based on two consecutive negative NP/OP PCR tests, clearance by a healthcare professional, or resolution of symptoms. Mobile phlebotomists in the prospective study collected whole blood, serum and a nasopharyngeal or oropharyngeal swab from every participant. Additional blood draws and questionnaires over an approximately 2-month period could optionally be provided by prospective study participants. Prospective study blood samples were shipped either frozen or at room temperature before DNA extraction. The paper as a whole reports these results and caveats: The amount of clinical and demographic metadata varied by source and participant and was provided uncurated.

The CDR3 runs 15 residues from the cysteine to the phenylalanine. The only DNA kept is the CDR3, 45 bases in frame from the first base. Clipping removes 4 bases from V and 1 base from J, with 3 as the unmatched junction base count. In the germline V gene (reference sequence), CDR1 corresponds to LNHDA and CDR2 to SQIVND. This clone was seen only once. It lacks a known antigen. No clone much larger than this one lies a single base away; base qualities are absent. The V and J genes are TRBV19 and TRBJ1-1, and 10 junction bases match TRBD1. The sequenced sample was PBMCs or T cells enriched from blood (not recorded which). The sequence was collected from a woman in her 50s who had recovered from COVID-19. CDR3 protein: CASSKGTGENTEAFF. The nucleotides read TGTGCCAGTAGTAAGGGGACAGGGGAGAACACTGAAGCTTTCTTT. With all but the CDR3 taken from the reference TRBV19 and TRBJ1-1 genes, the full variable domain is: DGGITQSPKYLFRKEGQNVTLSCEQNLNHDAMYWYRQDPGQGLRLIYYSQIVNDFQKGDIAEGYSVSREKKESFPLTVTSAQKNPTAFYLCASSKGTGENTEAFFGQGTRLTVV.